One and the same sample provided the 19 T cell receptor beta chains below, sequenced in a study of Tregs in tolerant kidney transplant recipients. Here immunoSEQ multiplex PCR was the method, and the copy in TCRdb shows in-frame clones only, minus some. Here the sample spans around 43,000 clones, roughly nine tenths being singletons. The source material was Tregs from blood. These receptors came from a human donor in good health.

The rearrangement uses TRBV4-2 and TRBJ2-7; 8 nucleotides agree with TRBD1. This CDR3 has 17 amino acids. Germline assignment: CDR1 LGHNA and CDR2 YNFKEQ. V was clipped by 1 base and J by 3 bases; unmatched bases: 11. CDR3 sequence (DNA): TGTGCCAGCAGCCAAGTCATAACAGGGGGGCTATACTACGAGCAGTACTTC. Translating it yields CASSQVITGGLYYEQYF.

The chain has TRBV5-1 and TRBJ2-7, with D possibly being TRBD2 (6 bases). The CDR3 covers 14 residues. Trimming removed 0 bases from V and 3 bases from J, with 10 bases in between. Per germline, CDR1 SGHRS and CDR2 YFSETQ. CDR3 DNA sequence: TGCGCCAGCAGCTTGGCGGGGCGGGACTACGAGCAGTACTTC. Its protein product is CASSLAGRDYEQYF.

The chain links TRBV29-1 to TRBJ1-1; D remains unclear. The CDR3 sequence is 15 residues long. V shed 6 bases and J shed 3 bases, with 20 bases lying between them. Germline V CDR1 and CDR2: SQVTM, ANQGSEA. The DNA of the CDR3 is TGCAGCGTCTCTAACAGCCGGCTTGGGGACACTGAAGCTTTCTTT. Its protein is CSVSNSRLGDTEAFF.

This clone was observed a single time. The chain joins TRBV5-4 to TRBJ2-2; TRBD1 matches at 8 bases. Per the germline V gene, CDR1 is SGHNT and CDR2 is YYREEE (reference sequence). CDR3 length equals 14 residues. V lost 4 bases and J lost 6; bases outside the gene matches: 5. This CDR3 reads CASSPRTGPGELFF. CDR3 coding DNA: TGTGCCAGCAGCCCGAGGACAGGGCCCGGGGAGCTGTTTTTT.

This clone was counted a single time. The chain carries TRBV10-3 and TRBJ2-1, with TRBD1 matching 9 bases. The CDR3 contains 16 residues. CDR1 is ENHRY, CDR2 SYGVKD, per germline. The V and J ends lost 11 bases and 9 bases, in that order; junction bases with no gene match: 20. This chain's CDR3 is CAVGTGMDARRGEQFF. For the CDR3, the DNA is TGTGCCGTCGGGACAGGGATGGACGCCCGGCGGGGTGAGCAGTTCTTC.

This clone appeared a single time. The chain recombines TRBV5-1 with TRBJ1-2, with TRBD1 matching over 7 bases. V shed 4 bases and J 4 bases; nucleotides not matched to a gene: 7. This CDR3 has 14 amino acids. CDR1 is SGHRS and CDR2 is YFSETQ in the germline V gene. The CDR3 DNA sequence: TGCGCCAGCAGCCCAAGGGGGCCTGGCTATGGCTACACCTTC. Amino acids: CASSPRGPGYGYTF.

The rearrangement uses TRBV6-4 and TRBJ2-3, with 8 bases lining up with TRBD2. The CDR3 consists of 16 residues. The V gene end was trimmed by 4 bases and the J gene end by 5 bases; junction bases not matched to a gene: 11. The germline V gene encodes CDR1 MRHNA and CDR2 SNTAGT. The CDR3 here is CASSVVGGGLGDTQYF. The CDR3 DNA reads TGTGCCAGCAGTGTTGTCGGGGGGGGCCTGGGAGATACGCAGTATTTT.

This chain joins TRBV12-5 and TRBJ2-7, with D tentatively TRBD2 (5 bases). Trimming shortened V by 0 bases and J by 4 bases, and 34 bases separated the two germline ends. CDR1 and CDR2 from the germline V gene are LGHNT and FRNRAP. CDR3 length: 22 residues. DNA of the CDR3: TGTGCTAGTGGTTTGGTACTAGGGCCGACTGGCGGTACCCTAGGGTTCCCTTACGAGCAGTACTTC. It codes for CASGLVLGPTGGTLGFPYEQYF.

The chain recombines TRBV11-2 with TRBJ1-2; D is unresolved. Germline CDR1 is SGHAT and CDR2 is FQNNGV. CDR3 length equals 13 residues. The V end lost 2 bases, the J end lost 4 bases, and 8 bases lay between the germline ends. CDR3: CASSLIGSYGYTF. In DNA form, the CDR3 reads TGTGCCAGCAGCTTAATAGGCAGCTATGGCTACACCTTC.

This sequence joins TRBV6-1 and TRBJ2-1; 13 nucleotides align to TRBD2. This CDR3 region has 15 residues. CDR1 and CDR2 (germline): MNHNS, SASEGT. With 6 bases clipped from V and 7 bases from J, the junction kept 6 bases outside the gene matches. This CDR3 is CASRTGTSGANEQFF. The CDR3 DNA reads as TGTGCCAGCAGAACCGGGACTAGCGGGGCTAATGAGCAGTTCTTC.

The chain links TRBV5-6 to TRBJ2-1, with 9 bases identical to TRBD2. The V gene's germline CDR1 is SGHDT and CDR2 YYEEEE. With V trimmed by 0 bases and J by 1 base, 2 bases remained unmatched. The CDR3 has 16 amino acids. This CDR3 reads CASSLESGRSYNEQFF. The CDR3 DNA reads TGTGCCAGCAGCTTGGAGAGCGGGAGGTCCTACAATGAGCAGTTCTTC.

The V call is TRBV7-8, the J call TRBJ1-6; D remains unclear. Germline CDR1 and CDR2: SGHVS and FQNEAQ. Trimming cost V 4 bases and J 10 bases, with 14 bases left between them. CDR3 size: 14 residues. Here the CDR3 reads CASSSLPGNSPLHF. In DNA form, the CDR3 reads TGTGCCAGCAGCTCTCTTCCGGGGAACTCACCCCTCCACTTT.

The chain joins TRBV5-5 to TRBJ1-1; 9 bases align to TRBD1. The V gene's germline CDR1 is SGHKS and CDR2 YYEKEE (reference sequence). CDR3 size: 16 residues. V was clipped by 0 bases and J by 4 bases; unmatched bases: 7. CDR3: CASSLGLGTGSTEAFF. For the CDR3, the DNA is TGTGCCAGCAGCTTGGGGCTTGGGACAGGGAGCACTGAAGCTTTCTTT.

The chain recombines TRBV1 with TRBJ1-2. TRBV1 is described as a pseudogene. The CDR3 consists of 15 residues. The CDR3 region has the DNA TGCACCAGCAGCCAAGATGCGGGGGGCGACTATGGCTACACCTTC. This codes for CTSSQDAGGDYGYTF.

This clone was recorded only once. The chain combines TRBV6-5 with TRBJ2-5, with unresolved D. V gave up 0 bases and J gave up 3 bases, with 8 bases separating them. This CDR3 contains 14 residues. Germline-derived CDR1 and CDR2 are MNHEY and SVGAGI. CDR3 sequence (DNA): TGTGCCAGCAGTTACTCGGGAAGAAAAGAGACCCAGTACTTC. This sequence encodes CASSYSGRKETQYF.

A note on this clone: The same CDR3 arises from other DNA sequences in this sample as well. The J gene is TRBJ2-7, the V gene TRBV6-6; D may be TRBD2 (6 bases). This CDR3 contains 11 residues. V shed 8 bases and J shed 4 bases, with 9 bases lying between them. Per germline, CDR1 MNHNY and CDR2 SVGAGI (reference sequence). Here the CDR3 DNA reads TGTGCCAGCCGGAGGGGATACGAGCAGTACTTC. Protein sequence: CASRRGYEQYF.

The chain uses TRBV6-5 and TRBJ2-7; 9 nucleotides agree with TRBD1. The CDR3 is made up of 14 amino acids. Germline CDR1 is MNHEY and CDR2 is SVGAGI. Trimming cost V 6 bases and J 9 bases; bases outside gene matches: 12. Here the CDR3 DNA reads TGTGCCAGCAGCGGACAGGGGAAGGCGGCGGGGCAGTACTTC. Translation: CASSGQGKAAGQYF.

The chain links TRBV5-1 to TRBJ1-2; D not resolved. The CDR3 runs to 12 residues. Germline-derived CDR1 and CDR2 are SGHRS and YFSETQ. V lost 5 bases and J 2 bases, leaving 7 bases between the germline ends. CDR3 DNA sequence: TGCGCCAGCAGTAGACGAAACTATGGCTACACCTTC. Residues: CASSRRNYGYTF.

A word on this clone: The same CDR3 also results from other DNA sequences found in this sample. The J gene is TRBJ2-5, the V gene TRBV5-1, with D hard to call. The V gene's germline CDR1 is SGHRS and CDR2 YFSETQ. The CDR3 has 12 residues. V gave up 0 bases and J gave up 5 bases, with 5 bases separating them. CDR3 loop: CASSLAGETQYF. DNA of the CDR3: TGCGCCAGCAGCTTGGCCGGGGAGACCCAGTACTTC.